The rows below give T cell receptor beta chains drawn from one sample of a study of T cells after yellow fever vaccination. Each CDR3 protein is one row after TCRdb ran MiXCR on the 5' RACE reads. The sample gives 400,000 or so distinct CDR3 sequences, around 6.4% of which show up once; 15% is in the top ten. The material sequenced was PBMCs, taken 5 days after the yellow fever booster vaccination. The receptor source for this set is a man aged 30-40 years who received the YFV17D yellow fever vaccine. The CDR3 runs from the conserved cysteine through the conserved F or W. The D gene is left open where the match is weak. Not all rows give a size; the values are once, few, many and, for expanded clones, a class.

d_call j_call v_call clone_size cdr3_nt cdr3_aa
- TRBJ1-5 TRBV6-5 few TGTGCCAGCAGGTTAGAAAGATATAGCAATCAGCCCCAGCATTTT CASRLERYSNQPQHF
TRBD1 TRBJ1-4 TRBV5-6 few TGTGCCAGCAGCCGGACAGGGTTAGATGAAAAACTGTTTTTT CASSRTGLDEKLFF
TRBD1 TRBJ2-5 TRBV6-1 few TGTGCCAGCAGTGACGGCCACAGGGGTGGCTCCCAAGAGACCCAGTACTTC CASSDGHRGGSQETQYF
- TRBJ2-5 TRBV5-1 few TGCGCCAGCAGCTTGGGGACAGTGTACCAAGAGACCCAGTACTTC CASSLGTVYQETQYF
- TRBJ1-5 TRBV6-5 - TGTGCCAGCAGCAGGAGAGGGAGCAATCAGCCCCAGCATTTT CASSRRGSNQPQHF
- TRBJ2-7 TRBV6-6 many TGTGCCAGCAGTTACTCCAGGGACGACGAGCAGTACTTC CASSYSRDDEQYF
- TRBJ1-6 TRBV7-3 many TGTGCCAGCAGCTTAAGTCCCCTTAATTCACCCCTCCACTTT CASSLSPLNSPLHF
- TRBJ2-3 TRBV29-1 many TGCAGCGTGGAAAGTAGCACAGATACGCAGTATTTT CSVESSTDTQYF
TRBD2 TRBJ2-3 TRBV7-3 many TGTGCCAGCAGCCGTGGGACTAGCGGAAGCACAGATACGCAGTATTTT CASSRGTSGSTDTQYF
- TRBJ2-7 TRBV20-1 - TGCAGTGCTAGCGGGGACCAACTCTACAGCTCCTACGAGCAGTACTTC CSASGDQLYSSYEQYF
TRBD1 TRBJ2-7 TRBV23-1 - TGCGCCAGCAGTCAATCTGACAGGGGAGTCTACGAGCAGTACTTC CASSQSDRGVYEQYF
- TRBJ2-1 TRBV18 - TGTGCCAGCTCACCAACGGCCCGAACTTCTTACAATGAGCAGTTCTTC CASSPTARTSYNEQFF
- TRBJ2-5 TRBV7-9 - TGTGCCAGCAGGGCGGGACAGTACCAAGAGACCCAGTACTTC CASRAGQYQETQYF
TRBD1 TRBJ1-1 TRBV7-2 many TGTGCCAGCAGCTCCCAACAGGGGAGGACTGAAGCTTTCTTT CASSSQQGRTEAFF
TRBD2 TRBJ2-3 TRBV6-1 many TGTGCCAGCAGTAGGTTTAGCGGGAGTAGCGCAGATACGCAGTATTTT CASSRFSGSSADTQYF
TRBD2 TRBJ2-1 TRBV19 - TGTGCCAGTAGTATGTTAGCGGGTGAGCAGTTCTTC CASSMLAGEQFF
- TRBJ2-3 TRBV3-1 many TGTGCCAGCAGCCCATGGGGAGCGGATACGCAGTATTTT CASSPWGADTQYF
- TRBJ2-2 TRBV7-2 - TGTGCCAGCAGTAGAGAGGCCACTAACACCGGGGAGCTGTTTTTT CASSREATNTGELFF
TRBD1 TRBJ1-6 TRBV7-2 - TGTGCCAGCAGCTTGTTTGACAGGGGGTATTCACCCCTCCACTTT CASSLFDRGYSPLHF
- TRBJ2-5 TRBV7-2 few TGTGCCAGCAGCTTATCAGCGGACCAAGAGACCCAGTACTTC CASSLSADQETQYF
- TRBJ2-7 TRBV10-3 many TGTGCCATCAGCGGGAGCTCCTACGAGCAGTACTTC CAISGSSYEQYF
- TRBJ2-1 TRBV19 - TGTGCCAGTAGTATCTTGGACCGCTTCTCCTACAATGAGCAGTTCTTC CASSILDRFSYNEQFF
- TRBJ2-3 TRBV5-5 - TGTGCCAGCAGCTGGGGGATTCGTGGCGGAATCACAGATACGCAGTATTTT CASSWGIRGGITDTQYF
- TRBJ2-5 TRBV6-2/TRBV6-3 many TGTGCCAGCACGACAGCAGGGAGCGTTGAGACCCAGTACTTC CASTTAGSVETQYF
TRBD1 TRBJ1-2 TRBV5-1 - TGCGCCAGCAGCCCCGAGGCGACAGGGGGCTCTGGCTACACCTTC CASSPEATGGSGYTF
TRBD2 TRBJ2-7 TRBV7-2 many TGTGCCAGCAGCAGGTTGGGACTACAGTACGAGCAGTACTTC CASSRLGLQYEQYF
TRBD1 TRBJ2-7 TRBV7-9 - TGTGCCAGCAGCTCTCCGGGACAGAACTACGAGCAGTACTTC CASSSPGQNYEQYF
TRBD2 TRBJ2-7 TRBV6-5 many TGTGCCAGCAGTTACCGGGGACTAGGCTTCTACGAGCAGTACTTC CASSYRGLGFYEQYF
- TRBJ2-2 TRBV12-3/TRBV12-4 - TGTGCCAGCAGTCCGTTAGCGGACGCGAACACCGGGGAGCTGTTTTTT CASSPLADANTGELFF
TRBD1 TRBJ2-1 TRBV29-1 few TGCAGCGTTTCCGGGACAGGGCGCTACAATGAGCAGTTCTTC CSVSGTGRYNEQFF
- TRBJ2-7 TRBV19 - TGTGCCAGTAGGGGCCCAGGCAGCGAGCAGTACTTC CASRGPGSEQYF
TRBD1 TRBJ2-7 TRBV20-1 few TGCAGTGCTAGCGATAACCCGGGACAGGGCTCCTACGAGCAGTACTTC CSASDNPGQGSYEQYF
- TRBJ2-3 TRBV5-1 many TGCGCCAGCAGCTTTACAGCGGGGACAACAGATACGCAGTATTTT CASSFTAGTTDTQYF
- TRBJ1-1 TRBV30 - TGTGCCTGGAGTGTTGGATTTGGGGGATTGGACACTGAAGCTTTCTTT CAWSVGFGGLDTEAFF
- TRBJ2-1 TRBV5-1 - TGCGCCAGCAGCTTAATTGTGGGCAACAATGAGCAGTTCTTC CASSLIVGNNEQFF
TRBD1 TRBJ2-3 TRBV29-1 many TGCAGCGTTGCGGGACAGGGTGCAGATACGCAGTATTTT CSVAGQGADTQYF
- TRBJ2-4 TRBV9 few TGTGCCAGGTTGTCTTCCGGGACACTAGCCAAAAACATTCAGTACTTC CARLSSGTLAKNIQYF